This is a list of T cell receptor beta chains from one sample in a study of blood T cell repertoires in COVID-19. Method: immunoSEQ multiplex PCR; TCRdb's copy keeps in-frame clones and lacks some. The data contain hundreds of thousands of clones, 85% to 90% of them singletons. The sequenced sample consisted of peripheral blood. The origin of the receptors is a woman in her 70s with COVID-19, enrolled during active disease. Both conserved end residues are part of each CDR3. D genes are given only for firm matches. Expanded clones get a size class; other rows say once, few or many, or leave the size out.

v_call: TRBV19
d_call: TRBD1
cdr3_length: 14
clone_size: .
j_call: TRBJ1-1
cdr3_aa: CASSSGQTNTEAFF
cdr3_nt: TGTGCCAGTAGTTCGGGACAGACGAACACTGAAGCTTTCTTT

v_call: TRBV4-1
d_call: .
cdr3_length: 13
clone_size: .
j_call: TRBJ2-1
cdr3_aa: CASSLGQYNEQFF
cdr3_nt: TGCGCCAGCAGCCTAGGACAGTACAATGAGCAGTTCTTC

v_call: TRBV11-3
d_call: .
cdr3_length: 17
clone_size: .
j_call: TRBJ1-1
cdr3_aa: CASSPWTNEAANTEAFF
cdr3_nt: TGTGCCAGCAGCCCCTGGACTAACGAGGCAGCGAACACTGAAGCTTTCTTT

v_call: TRBV18
d_call: .
cdr3_length: 15
clone_size: .
j_call: TRBJ1-1
cdr3_aa: CASSPPSSVNTEAFF
cdr3_nt: TGTGCCAGCTCACCACCTTCTTCTGTGAACACTGAAGCTTTCTTT

v_call: TRBV29-1
d_call: TRBD1
cdr3_length: 14
clone_size: few
j_call: TRBJ1-2
cdr3_aa: CSVESGQGFYGYTF
cdr3_nt: TGCAGCGTTGAATCGGGACAGGGCTTCTATGGCTACACCTTC

v_call: TRBV6-1
d_call: .
cdr3_length: 13
clone_size: once
j_call: TRBJ2-5
cdr3_aa: CASSSGRQETQYF
cdr3_nt: TGTGCCAGCAGTTCTGGCAGACAAGAGACCCAGTACTTC

v_call: TRBV30
d_call: .
cdr3_length: 13
clone_size: .
j_call: TRBJ1-2
cdr3_aa: CAWSVGGVRGYTF
cdr3_nt: TGTGCCTGGAGTGTCGGGGGAGTGCGGGGCTACACCTTC

v_call: TRBV24-1
d_call: TRBD1
cdr3_length: 13
clone_size: .
j_call: TRBJ1-2
cdr3_aa: CATSDPDRGGYTF
cdr3_nt: TGTGCCACCAGTGATCCGGACAGGGGAGGCTACACCTTC

v_call: TRBV19
d_call: TRBD1
cdr3_length: 15
clone_size: once
j_call: TRBJ2-7
cdr3_aa: CASSIVGTGSYEQYF
cdr3_nt: TGTGCCAGTAGTATAGTCGGGACAGGGTCCTACGAGCAGTACTTC

v_call: TRBV10-3
d_call: TRBD1
cdr3_length: 14
clone_size: .
j_call: TRBJ1-1
cdr3_aa: CAISDRGWDTEAFF
cdr3_nt: TGTGCCATCAGTGACAGGGGGTGGGACACTGAAGCTTTCTTT

v_call: TRBV12-3/TRBV12-4
d_call: .
cdr3_length: 12
clone_size: .
j_call: TRBJ1-1
cdr3_aa: CASSDRQNEAFF
cdr3_nt: TGTGCCAGCAGTGATCGACAGAATGAAGCTTTCTTT

v_call: TRBV5-4
d_call: .
cdr3_length: 15
clone_size: .
j_call: TRBJ2-7
cdr3_aa: CASSLQQGLSYEQYF
cdr3_nt: TGTGCCAGCAGCTTACAACAGGGCCTCTCCTACGAGCAGTACTTC

v_call: TRBV20-1
d_call: .
cdr3_length: 14
clone_size: .
j_call: TRBJ2-3
cdr3_aa: CSASSSFGTDTQYF
cdr3_nt: TGCAGTGCTAGTTCCAGTTTTGGCACAGATACGCAGTATTTT

v_call: TRBV7-9
d_call: .
cdr3_length: 18
clone_size: .
j_call: TRBJ2-1
cdr3_aa: CASILVLGGQGYFNEQFF
cdr3_nt: TGTGCCAGCATCCTAGTACTTGGGGGCCAGGGTTATTTCAATGAGCAGTTCTTC

v_call: TRBV19
d_call: TRBD1
cdr3_length: 16
clone_size: .
j_call: TRBJ1-4
cdr3_aa: CASSIVTGGGNEKLFF
cdr3_nt: TGTGCCAGTAGTATAGTGACAGGGGGCGGAAATGAAAAACTGTTTTTT

v_call: TRBV27
d_call: .
cdr3_length: 13
clone_size: .
j_call: TRBJ1-1
cdr3_aa: CASSLSSATEAFF
cdr3_nt: TGTGCCAGCAGTTTATCGTCTGCGACTGAAGCTTTCTTT

v_call: TRBV27
d_call: .
cdr3_length: 13
clone_size: once
j_call: TRBJ2-1
cdr3_aa: CASRTGSHNEQFF
cdr3_nt: TGTGCCAGCAGGACCGGGTCCCACAATGAGCAGTTCTTC

v_call: TRBV6-2/TRBV6-3
d_call: .
cdr3_length: 15
clone_size: .
j_call: TRBJ2-7
cdr3_aa: CASSRIGGASYEQYF
cdr3_nt: TGTGCCAGCAGTAGGATAGGGGGTGCATCCTACGAGCAGTACTTC

v_call: TRBV3-1/TRBV3-2
d_call: TRBD1
cdr3_length: 14
clone_size: .
j_call: TRBJ2-2
cdr3_aa: CASSREGATGELFF
cdr3_nt: TGTGCCAGCAGCCGAGAGGGGGCGACCGGGGAGCTGTTTTTT

v_call: TRBV10-1
d_call: TRBD1
cdr3_length: 17
clone_size: few
j_call: TRBJ2-5
cdr3_aa: CASSESIGQGAWETQYF
cdr3_nt: TGCGCCAGCAGTGAGTCGATAGGACAGGGGGCTTGGGAGACCCAGTACTTC

v_call: TRBV7-9
d_call: .
cdr3_length: 17
clone_size: once
j_call: TRBJ2-1
cdr3_aa: CASSRFLSGSSYNEQFF
cdr3_nt: TGTGCCAGCAGCCGATTTCTTAGCGGTAGCTCCTACAATGAGCAGTTCTTC

v_call: TRBV28
d_call: .
cdr3_length: 11
clone_size: .
j_call: TRBJ2-7
cdr3_aa: CASSLLYEQYF
cdr3_nt: TGTGCCAGCAGTCTACTTTACGAGCAGTACTTC

v_call: TRBV6-5
d_call: .
cdr3_length: 13
clone_size: many
j_call: TRBJ1-5
cdr3_aa: CASGRQDNQPQHF
cdr3_nt: TGTGCCAGCGGAAGACAGGACAATCAGCCCCAGCATTTT

v_call: TRBV7-2
d_call: TRBD1
cdr3_length: 15
clone_size: .
j_call: TRBJ1-2
cdr3_aa: CASSTRDRANYGYTF
cdr3_nt: TGTGCCAGCAGCACCCGGGACAGGGCTAACTATGGCTACACCTTC

v_call: TRBV7-2
d_call: .
cdr3_length: 14
clone_size: .
j_call: TRBJ2-6
cdr3_aa: CASSSREGANVLTF
cdr3_nt: TGTGCCAGCAGCTCCAGGGAAGGGGCCAACGTCCTGACTTTC

v_call: TRBV18
d_call: .
cdr3_length: 14
clone_size: .
j_call: TRBJ2-3
cdr3_aa: CASSPIFPPETQYF
cdr3_nt: TGTGCCAGCTCACCAATTTTCCCTCCTGAGACGCAGTATTTT

v_call: TRBV18
d_call: TRBD2
cdr3_length: 16
clone_size: .
j_call: TRBJ2-1
cdr3_aa: CASSLDFGTSMNEQFF
cdr3_nt: TGTGCCAGCTCACTAGACTTCGGGACTAGTATGAATGAGCAGTTCTTC

v_call: TRBV10-2
d_call: .
cdr3_length: 16
clone_size: .
j_call: TRBJ2-2
cdr3_aa: CASMVETWGGTGELFF
cdr3_nt: TGCGCCAGCATGGTCGAAACATGGGGAGGCACCGGGGAGCTGTTTTTT

v_call: TRBV10-3
d_call: .
cdr3_length: 15
clone_size: few
j_call: TRBJ1-1
cdr3_aa: CAISDAGRGTTEAFF
cdr3_nt: TGTGCCATCAGTGACGCGGGCAGGGGAACCACTGAAGCTTTCTTT

v_call: TRBV5-1
d_call: .
cdr3_length: 13
clone_size: .
j_call: TRBJ2-7
cdr3_aa: CASSIGQPYEQYF
cdr3_nt: TGCGCCAGCAGCATTGGACAGCCCTACGAGCAGTACTTC